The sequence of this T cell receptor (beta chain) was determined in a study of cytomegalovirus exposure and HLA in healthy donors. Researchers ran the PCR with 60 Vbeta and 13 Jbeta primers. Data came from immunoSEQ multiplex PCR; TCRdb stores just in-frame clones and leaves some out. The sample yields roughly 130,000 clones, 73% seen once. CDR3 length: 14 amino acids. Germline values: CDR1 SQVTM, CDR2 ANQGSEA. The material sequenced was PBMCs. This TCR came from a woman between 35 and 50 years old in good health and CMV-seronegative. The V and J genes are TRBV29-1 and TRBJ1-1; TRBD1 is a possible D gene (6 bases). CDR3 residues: CAMGAGRVRTEAFF. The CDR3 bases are TGCGCCATGGGGGCAGGGCGCGTTCGTACTGAAGCTTTCTTT.